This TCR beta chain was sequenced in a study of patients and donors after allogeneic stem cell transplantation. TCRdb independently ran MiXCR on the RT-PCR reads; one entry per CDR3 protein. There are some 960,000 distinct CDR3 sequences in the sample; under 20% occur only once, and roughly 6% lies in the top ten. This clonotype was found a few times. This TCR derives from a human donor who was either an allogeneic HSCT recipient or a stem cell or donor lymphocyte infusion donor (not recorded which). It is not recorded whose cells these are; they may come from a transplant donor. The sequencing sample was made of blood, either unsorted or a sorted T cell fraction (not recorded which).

CDR3 in DNA: TGTGCCACCAGCCCCCTAGCGGGAGGGCCTGCCGGGGAGACCCAGTACTTC. It codes for CATSPLAGGPAGETQYF. This rearrangement joins TRBV24-1 to TRBJ2-5, with 12 bases matching TRBD2. CDR3 length: 17 residues. CDR1 and CDR2 (germline): KGHDR, SFDVKD. V was pared by 7 bases and J by 5 bases, with 13 bases of the junction left unmatched.